What follows describes a single T cell receptor (beta chain). Antigen: not known. The data stem from a study of CD8+ T cells in alopecia areata. RNA extraction was followed by reverse transcription into cDNA, which acted as the sequencing template. TCRdb's table, derived via immunoSEQ multiplex PCR, lists solely in-frame clones and lacks some. The sample lists more than 90,000 clones, about two fifths occurring once. Study-level points and caveats: Normal scalp showed lower clonality than lesional scalp, especially alopecia totalis/universalis. Scalp data also include sequences from resident alphabeta T cells of normal skin.

Both peripheral blood and punch biopsies of lesional scalp skin were obtained from patients who had alopecia areata. Isolation of CD4+ and CD8+ T cells from PBMCs was achieved by sorting. Source material: CD4+ T cells sorted from blood. This TCR was recovered from a human donor with alopecia areata.

The CDR3 DNA reads as TGCAGCGTTACTCAGTACGGCAATGAGCAGTTCTTC. Amino acid sequence: CSVTQYGNEQFF. The rearrangement joins TRBV29-1 to TRBJ2-1; D call uncertain. The CDR3 extends over 12 amino acids. CDR1 is SQVTM, CDR2 ANQGSEA, per germline. Trimming removed 5 bases at V and 6 bases at J, with 11 bases between.